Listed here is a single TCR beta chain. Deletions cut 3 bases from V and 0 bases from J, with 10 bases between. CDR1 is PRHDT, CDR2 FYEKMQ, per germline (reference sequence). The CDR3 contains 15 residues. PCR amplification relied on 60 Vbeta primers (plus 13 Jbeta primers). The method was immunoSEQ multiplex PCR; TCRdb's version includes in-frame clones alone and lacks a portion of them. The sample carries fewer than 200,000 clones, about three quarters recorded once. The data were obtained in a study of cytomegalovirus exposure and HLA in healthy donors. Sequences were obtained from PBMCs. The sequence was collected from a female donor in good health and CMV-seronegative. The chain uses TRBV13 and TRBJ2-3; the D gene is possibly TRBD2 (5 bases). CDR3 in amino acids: CASSFSGRSTDTQYF. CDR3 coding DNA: TGTGCCAGCAGCTTTAGTGGGAGAAGCACAGATACGCAGTATTTT. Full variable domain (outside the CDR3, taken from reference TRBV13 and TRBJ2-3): AAGVIQSPRHLIKEKRETATLKCYPIPRHDTVYWYQQGPGQDPQFLISFYEKMQSDKGSIPDRFSAQQFSDYHSELNMSSLELGDSALYFCASSFSGRSTDTQYFGPGTRLTVL.